This entry concerns a single TCR beta chain. Its antigen is currently unknown. The data belong to a study of blood T cells in healthy people across ages. Then a second PCR, running about 6 to 11 cycles, was carried out with a sample-barcoded 5' primer and a J-beta primer mix. Via MiXCR, TCRdb re-called the 5' RACE reads, giving one row per CDR3 protein. This table holds about 680,000 distinct CDR3 sequences, 45% to 50% found once. General study results and limits: The recorded TCR beta diversity per million T cells decreased in a roughly linear manner with age.

V gave up 0 bases and J gave up 3 bases, with 14 bases separating them. CDR3 length: 16 residues. Germline V gene lookup returns CDR1 ENHRY and CDR2 SYGVKD. This receptor was identified in a woman in her sixties in good health. The specimen was blood. The V gene is TRBV10-3, the J gene TRBJ2-5; D possibly corresponds to TRBD2 (6 bases). The CDR3 bases are TGTGCCATCAGTGAGTCGACTCGGGGGACCAAAGAGACCCAGTACTTC. Its translation: CAISESTRGTKETQYF.